The next 8 T cell receptor beta chains were all read from a single sample in a study of CD8 T cells in Susac syndrome. The authors reverse transcribed roughly 0.5 to 1 ug RNA with random hexamers. TCRdb processed the immunoSEQ multiplex PCR reads anew with MiXCR; each CDR3 protein has one entry. The repertoire consists of about 430,000 distinct CDR3 sequences, with more than 70% occurring once and the leading ten covering 0.09% to 0.15%. The sample consisted of CD8+ T cells from PBMCs. All receptors come from a human donor with multiple sclerosis.

The chain carries TRBV12-3 or TRBV12-4 and TRBJ1-4; tentative D call: TRBD1 (5 bases). The CDR3 spans 13 residues. Trimming stripped 6 bases from V and 10 bases from J, with 15 bases between. Written as DNA, the CDR3 is TGTGCCAGCAGAATGGGTCGGGGGGGAAAACTGTTTTTT. It yields the protein CASRMGRGGKLFF.

This clonotype appeared once. The chain combines TRBV6-5 with TRBJ2-7, with a tentative D call TRBD1 (7 bases). CDR1 MNHEY and CDR2 SVGAGI come from the germline V gene. Trimming took 8 bases from V and 5 from J, leaving 13 bases between them. The CDR3 is made up of 12 amino acids. The CDR3 here is CASSQGGHEQYF. The CDR3 nucleotides are TGTGCCAGCTCGCAGGGGGGCCACGAGCAGTACTTC.

V gene TRBV6-1 combines with J gene TRBJ2-1, with 10 positions matching TRBD2. Germline CDR1 reads MNHNS; CDR2 reads SASEGT. This CDR3 contains 14 residues. The ends lost 4 bases at V and 8 bases at J; junction bases unmatched: 5. This chain's CDR3 is CASSGTSGEDEQFF. DNA for the CDR3: TGTGCCAGCAGTGGGACTAGCGGCGAGGATGAGCAGTTCTTC.

This clonotype was recorded a few times. V is TRBV11-2 and J is TRBJ2-7, with D maybe TRBD1 (6 bases). The CDR3 runs to 14 residues. Germline-derived CDR1 and CDR2 are SGHAT and FQNNGV. Trimming pared 5 bases from V and 3 bases from J, leaving 14 bases between. The CDR3 loop is CASSALTGIYEQYF. The DNA of the CDR3 is TGTGCCAGCAGCGCTTTGACAGGAATCTACGAGCAGTACTTC.

V is TRBV2 and J is TRBJ2-1, with D possibly matching TRBD1 (7 bases). V lost 3 bases, J lost 5 bases, and 17 bases lay in between. The CDR3 consists of 16 residues. Germline V lookup: CDR1 SNHLY, CDR2 FYNNEI. The DNA for the CDR3 is TGTGCCAGCAGTGACGGACAGGAGGGGTACAACAATGAGCAGTTCTTC. This translates into CASSDGQEGYNNEQFF.

The chain links TRBV29-1 to TRBJ2-7; tentatively, D is TRBD2 (5 bases). The germline gives CDR1 SQVTM, CDR2 ANQGSEA. V was trimmed by 6 bases and J by 0 bases, leaving 9 bases between them. This CDR3 has 12 residues. The CDR3: CSVVGDSYEQYF. CDR3 DNA: TGCAGCGTCGTCGGGGACTCCTACGAGCAGTACTTC.

The sample holds a few counts of this clonotype. The V gene is TRBV6-1, the J gene TRBJ2-7, with TRBD2 matching over 12 bases. Losses at the gene ends were 5 bases for V and 5 bases for J; bases not matched to a gene: 10. Germline CDR1 is MNHNS and CDR2 is SASEGT. The CDR3 is 16 amino acids. DNA of the CDR3: TGTGCCAGCAGTCGACTAGCGGGAGATCTGGGGCACGAGCAGTACTTC. It specifies CASSRLAGDLGHEQYF.

The chain recombines TRBV19 with TRBJ1-1; 9 nucleotides match TRBD1. J gave up 3 bases and V 5 bases, and 7 bases lay outside the gene matches. The germline CDR1 and CDR2 sequences are LNHDA and SQIVND (reference sequence). This CDR3 has 15 amino acids. The CDR3 loop is CASSLQTGGHTEAFF. CDR3 DNA: TGTGCCAGTAGTTTACAGACAGGGGGACACACTGAAGCTTTCTTT.